This T cell receptor beta chain was found in a study of T cells in Graves' hyperthyroidism and ophthalmopathy. Overall study results and limits: Most thyroid clonotypes expanded above 0.001 were also detected in blood.

It was RNA transcripts that yielded the amplified TCR beta CDR3 regions. A first-round RT-PCR of the TCR CDR3 used the HTBI primer set. TCRdb reprocessed the multiplex PCR reads with MiXCR, giving one entry per CDR3 protein. The sample lists fewer than 650,000 distinct CDR3 sequences, roughly 15% occurring once. The J segment lost 2 bases and the V segment lost 5 bases, leaving 8 bases of the junction unmatched. This CDR3 region has 17 residues. Germline assignment: CDR1 MRHNA and CDR2 SNTAGT. This clonotype was recorded many times. Its antigen remains unidentified. Each diagnosis was grounded in clinical symptoms, serum thyroxine and TRAb, thyroid ultrasound, and orbital computed tomography.

This sequence was found in a middle-aged woman with Graves' ophthalmopathy. V usage is TRBV6-4 and J usage is TRBJ2-7; 14 bases line up with TRBD2. The sample comprised blood. The CDR3 sequence is CASSRGGLAGEAYEQYF. CDR3 sequence (DNA): TGTGCCAGCAGTCGGGGGGGACTAGCGGGAGAGGCCTACGAGCAGTACTTC.